This is a list of T cell receptor beta chains from one sample in a study of T-cell reconstitution after alpha-beta-depleted transplantation in children. From the PCR reads, TCRdb called clonotypes with MiXCR, one entry per CDR3 protein. The sample shows 45,000 to 55,000 distinct CDR3 sequences, about 9% of them seen only once. The sample was PBMCs, mostly from graft donor cells, taken 60 days after TCRalphabeta/CD19-depleted stem cell transplant. The source is a male patient between 2 and 10 years old who had a stem cell transplant for chronic granulomatous disease, so the T cells may come from the graft donor. Both conserved end residues are part of each CDR3. The order of the fields is CDR3 DNA, CDR3 protein, J gene, V gene, D gene, clone size, CDR3 length. The D gene is left open where the match is weak. Rows may omit the clone size; those that give it use once, few, many or a size class.

DNA: TGTGCCAGCAGCCACAGGGACAGTGAGGAGCCCCAGCATTTT
CDR3: CASSHRDSEEPQHF
J: TRBJ1-5
V: TRBV27
D: TRBD1
size: few
length: 14

DNA: TGTGCCAGCAGCCTTAGGTTGGTCACAGATACGCAGTATTTT
CDR3: CASSLRLVTDTQYF
J: TRBJ2-3
V: TRBV3-1
D: -
size: many
length: 14

DNA: TGTGCCAGCAGGGAAAGCGTCGGGGCTGGAAACACCATATATTTT
CDR3: CASRESVGAGNTIYF
J: TRBJ1-3
V: TRBV2
D: -
size: -
length: 15

DNA: TGTGCCAGCAGCCGGGGGGGTAGCTCCTACAATGAGCAGTTCTTC
CDR3: CASSRGGSSYNEQFF
J: TRBJ2-1
V: TRBV11-2
D: TRBD2
size: -
length: 15

DNA: TGTGCCAGCAGCTCATGGGACTTCACAGATACGCAGTATTTT
CDR3: CASSSWDFTDTQYF
J: TRBJ2-3
V: TRBV7-8
D: -
size: many
length: 14

DNA: TGTGCCAGCAGCCCCGGGACTTTTGGATACGAGCAGTACTTC
CDR3: CASSPGTFGYEQYF
J: TRBJ2-7
V: TRBV4-2
D: -
size: many
length: 14

DNA: TGTGCAAGTCGCTTAGTAAAACTGGTCGGACTAGCGGTCTCCTACGAGCAGTACTTC
CDR3: CASRLVKLVGLAVSYEQYF
J: TRBJ2-7
V: TRBV12-2
D: -
size: -
length: 19

DNA: TGCGCCAGCAGCCGAGCGGGAGGGGGGAATGAGCAGTTCTTC
CDR3: CASSRAGGGNEQFF
J: TRBJ2-1
V: TRBV4-1
D: TRBD2
size: many
length: 14

DNA: TGTGCCAGCAGCGCTGGACTTATAAATTCACCCCTCCACTTT
CDR3: CASSAGLINSPLHF
J: TRBJ1-6
V: TRBV2
D: -
size: -
length: 14

DNA: TGTGCCTCGAACCGGGACAGGGGGCGGGTCACTGAAGCTTTCTTT
CDR3: CASNRDRGRVTEAFF
J: TRBJ1-1
V: TRBV2
D: TRBD1
size: few
length: 15

DNA: TGTGCCAGCAGTATCAATGAGCAGTTCTTC
CDR3: CASSINEQFF
J: TRBJ2-1
V: TRBV12-3/TRBV12-4
D: -
size: many
length: 10

DNA: TGTGCCACCAGTGATTTAGGGCAGGCCTCCACCGGGGAGCTGTTTTTT
CDR3: CATSDLGQASTGELFF
J: TRBJ2-2
V: TRBV24-1
D: -
size: many
length: 16

DNA: TGTGCCAGCAGTCAATACAGTAACGAGCAGTACTTC
CDR3: CASSQYSNEQYF
J: TRBJ2-7
V: TRBV6-6
D: -
size: many
length: 12

DNA: TGCGCCAGCAGCTTGGACCCGACCAGCAATCAGCCCCAGCATTTT
CDR3: CASSLDPTSNQPQHF
J: TRBJ1-5
V: TRBV5-1
D: -
size: many
length: 15

DNA: TGTGCCAGCAGTCCAAGCGACAGGGCGATCTATGGCTACACCTTC
CDR3: CASSPSDRAIYGYTF
J: TRBJ1-2
V: TRBV7-2
D: TRBD1
size: many
length: 15

DNA: TGCGCCAGCAGCCCAGGGCGGAGCTCCTACAATGAGCAGTTCTTC
CDR3: CASSPGRSSYNEQFF
J: TRBJ2-1
V: TRBV4-3
D: -
size: many
length: 15

DNA: TGCAGTGCTAGAGATTGGCGGCTATACGAGCAGTACTTC
CDR3: CSARDWRLYEQYF
J: TRBJ2-7
V: TRBV20-1
D: -
size: many
length: 13

DNA: TGTGCCAGCAGTTTTTATGGACAGCCCCAGCATTTT
CDR3: CASSFYGQPQHF
J: TRBJ1-5
V: TRBV28
D: -
size: many
length: 12

DNA: TGCAGTGCTAGGTCCGGGACTAGTTGGGCAGATACGCAGTATTTT
CDR3: CSARSGTSWADTQYF
J: TRBJ2-3
V: TRBV20-1
D: TRBD2
size: many
length: 15

DNA: TGTGCCAGCAGCTCCTCCGGACTTTGCGAGACCCAGTACTTC
CDR3: CASSSSGLCETQYF
J: TRBJ2-5
V: TRBV7-2
D: -
size: many
length: 14

DNA: TGTGCCATCCGGGAGGGACGGAGCTCCTACAATGAGCAGTTCTTC
CDR3: CAIREGRSSYNEQFF
J: TRBJ2-1
V: TRBV10-3
D: TRBD2
size: many
length: 15

DNA: TGTGCCAGCAGTCCGGTCCACTCTGGGGCCAACGTCCTGACTTTC
CDR3: CASSPVHSGANVLTF
J: TRBJ2-6
V: TRBV12-3/TRBV12-4
D: -
size: many
length: 15

DNA: TGCGCCAGCAGCCAAGTCGACAGGACTAACTATGGCTACACCTTC
CDR3: CASSQVDRTNYGYTF
J: TRBJ1-2
V: TRBV4-1
D: -
size: -
length: 15

DNA: TGTGCCAGCAGCCAACCTCTCCAGTCGGTAGCTTTCTTT
CDR3: CASSQPLQSVAFF
J: TRBJ1-1
V: TRBV11-2
D: -
size: few
length: 13

DNA: TGCGCCAGCAGCCTCAAGACAGGGATCAATCAGCCCCAGCATTTT
CDR3: CASSLKTGINQPQHF
J: TRBJ1-5
V: TRBV4-3
D: TRBD1
size: many
length: 15

DNA: TGCGCCAGCGGACGCCAGAGCTCCTACAATGAGCAGTTCTTC
CDR3: CASGRQSSYNEQFF
J: TRBJ2-1
V: TRBV5-1
D: -
size: many
length: 14

DNA: TGCAGTGCTAGGGGGGACTACTCCACCGGGGAGCTGTTTTTT
CDR3: CSARGDYSTGELFF
J: TRBJ2-2
V: TRBV20-1
D: TRBD2
size: few
length: 14

DNA: TGCGCCAGCAGTGAGTCGATAAACCGAGGCGGGACCCCCTACAATGAGCAGTTCTTC
CDR3: CASSESINRGGTPYNEQFF
J: TRBJ2-1
V: TRBV10-2
D: -
size: many
length: 19

DNA: TGTGCCAGCAGCAGTCTAGCGGGAAGGGAGACCCAGTACTTC
CDR3: CASSSLAGRETQYF
J: TRBJ2-5
V: TRBV7-6
D: TRBD2
size: few
length: 14

DNA: TGTGCCAGCAGTGCGGCGTCAGGGGGTTTTGGGGCCAACGTCCTGACTTTC
CDR3: CASSAASGGFGANVLTF
J: TRBJ2-6
V: TRBV25-1
D: TRBD1
size: many
length: 17

DNA: TGTGCCATCAGTGACAGGGGAAACTATGGCTACACCTTC
CDR3: CAISDRGNYGYTF
J: TRBJ1-2
V: TRBV10-3
D: -
size: -
length: 13

DNA: TGTGCCAGCTCGGACTACCAGGAGCAGTACTTC
CDR3: CASSDYQEQYF
J: TRBJ2-7
V: TRBV6-2/TRBV6-3
D: -
size: many
length: 11

DNA: TGTGCCAGCAGCTCAGGGGGGCGGATGAACTATGGCTACACCTTC
CDR3: CASSSGGRMNYGYTF
J: TRBJ1-2
V: TRBV7-9
D: TRBD1
size: many
length: 15

DNA: TGTGCCAGCAGGGCGGCATTCACCGGGGAGCTGTTTTTT
CDR3: CASRAAFTGELFF
J: TRBJ2-2
V: TRBV2
D: -
size: many
length: 13

DNA: TGTGCCAGCAGTCTATCACAAGCGGGAGGGCCGTTCGAGCAGTACTTC
CDR3: CASSLSQAGGPFEQYF
J: TRBJ2-7
V: TRBV27
D: TRBD2
size: many
length: 16

DNA: TGCAGTGCTATTGACAGGGTGGCTAGCACAGATACGCAGTATTTT
CDR3: CSAIDRVASTDTQYF
J: TRBJ2-3
V: TRBV20-1
D: TRBD1
size: many
length: 15

DNA: TGTGCCACCAGTGATCCCCGCGACTCCAACGGGGAGCAGTTCTTC
CDR3: CATSDPRDSNGEQFF
J: TRBJ2-1
V: TRBV24-1
D: -
size: few
length: 15

DNA: TGCGCCAGCAGCCTAACAGGGGTGACTCCTTACGAGCAGTACTTC
CDR3: CASSLTGVTPYEQYF
J: TRBJ2-7
V: TRBV5-1
D: TRBD1
size: many
length: 15

DNA: TGTGCCAGCAACGCCGGAGTACAAGAGACCCAGTACTTC
CDR3: CASNAGVQETQYF
J: TRBJ2-5
V: TRBV9
D: -
size: many
length: 13

DNA: TGTGCCAGCAGCCAGAGGTCGACATGGACGGATACGCAGTATTTT
CDR3: CASSQRSTWTDTQYF
J: TRBJ2-3
V: TRBV3-1
D: -
size: -
length: 15

DNA: TGTGCCAGCAGCTTACTTCTACAGAAAATCATGAACACTGAAGCTTTCTTT
CDR3: CASSLLLQKIMNTEAFF
J: TRBJ1-1
V: TRBV7-9
D: -
size: -
length: 17

DNA: TGTGCCAGCAGACCATCAGCGGGAGGGTACAATGAGCAGTTCTTC
CDR3: CASRPSAGGYNEQFF
J: TRBJ2-1
V: TRBV6-1
D: TRBD2
size: -
length: 15

DNA: TGTGCCAGCAGAGCCACTCCGGGGACAAGGGGAAATTCACCCCTCCACTTT
CDR3: CASRATPGTRGNSPLHF
J: TRBJ1-6
V: TRBV3-1
D: -
size: few
length: 17

DNA: TGTGCCAGCAGCGCCCGAGGGACTAGCGGGTCCAATGAGCAGTTCTTC
CDR3: CASSARGTSGSNEQFF
J: TRBJ2-1
V: TRBV7-8
D: TRBD2
size: many
length: 16

DNA: TGTGCTAGCTCCGCCACCCACGAGCAGTACTTC
CDR3: CASSATHEQYF
J: TRBJ2-7
V: TRBV12-3/TRBV12-4
D: -
size: many
length: 11

DNA: TGTGCCAGCAGTTTATATGGGGGGCAAGTCACTGGAAACACCATATATTTT
CDR3: CASSLYGGQVTGNTIYF
J: TRBJ1-3
V: TRBV27
D: -
size: once
length: 17

DNA: TGTGCCAGCAGCTTAGTTCAGGGGGCGCGTACCGGGGAGCTGTTTTTT
CDR3: CASSLVQGARTGELFF
J: TRBJ2-2
V: TRBV11-2
D: TRBD1
size: many
length: 16

DNA: TGTGCCAGCAGCTTTGCCAGGGGGCAAAACAATGAGCAGTTCTTC
CDR3: CASSFARGQNNEQFF
J: TRBJ2-1
V: TRBV7-2
D: TRBD1
size: many
length: 15

DNA: TGTGCCAGCAGTGGACAGACTAAGTACGAGCAGTACTTC
CDR3: CASSGQTKYEQYF
J: TRBJ2-7
V: TRBV12-3/TRBV12-4
D: -
size: many
length: 13

DNA: TGTGCCAGCAGCTTAACCCTAGCGGGAGGGGATACGCAGTATTTT
CDR3: CASSLTLAGGDTQYF
J: TRBJ2-3
V: TRBV7-2
D: TRBD2
size: few
length: 15

DNA: TGCAGTGCTACACCTAGCGGGGATTACAATGAGCAGTTCTTC
CDR3: CSATPSGDYNEQFF
J: TRBJ2-1
V: TRBV20-1
D: TRBD2
size: many
length: 14

DNA: TGTGCCTGGAGTGTACCAGATACGCAGTATTTT
CDR3: CAWSVPDTQYF
J: TRBJ2-3
V: TRBV30
D: -
size: few
length: 11

DNA: TGTGCCAGCAGTTTGGGACTAGCGGACAATGAGCAGTTCTTC
CDR3: CASSLGLADNEQFF
J: TRBJ2-1
V: TRBV12-3/TRBV12-4
D: TRBD2
size: many
length: 14

DNA: TGTGCCAGCAGCTCTACCACCGGGGCCTCAAATTCTAGCTCCTATAATTCACCCCTCCACTTT
CDR3: CASSSTTGASNSSSYNSPLHF
J: TRBJ1-6
V: TRBV11-3
D: -
size: few
length: 21

DNA: TGTGCCAGCAGTTTAGGGCACCAGGGATACAATGAGCAGTTCTTC
CDR3: CASSLGHQGYNEQFF
J: TRBJ2-1
V: TRBV27
D: -
size: many
length: 15

DNA: TGTGCCACCAGGGATGTGTTTTTGACAGATACGCAGTATTTT
CDR3: CATRDVFLTDTQYF
J: TRBJ2-3
V: TRBV10-3
D: -
size: many
length: 14

DNA: TGTGCCAGCAGCTTCTACGGGAGTGATGAGCAGTTCTTC
CDR3: CASSFYGSDEQFF
J: TRBJ2-1
V: TRBV7-3
D: -
size: many
length: 13